This T cell receptor (beta chain) was identified in a study of shared clonotypes between healthy human individuals. About this clone: What it binds is not known. Other DNA sequences from this sample encode an identical CDR3 as well.

V was clipped by 3 bases and J by 1 base, with 6 bases between them. The CDR3 is 13 residues long. Germline CDR1 LNHDA, CDR2 SQIVND (reference sequence). The material for each subset, its genomic DNA, was split evenly across several immunoSEQ plates. TCRdb's table, derived via immunoSEQ multiplex PCR, lists solely in-frame clones and lacks some. The sample consists of about 2 million clones, 95% of them appearing once. Healthy HIV-negative adults with no recent acute infections or vaccinations were recruited as donors. Study-level points and caveats: Unshared clonotypes carried lower generation probabilities than those common to all four donors. Collection of samples was limited to blood; tissue repertoires likely differ.

This TCR was sampled from a man aged 18 to 30 in good health. V is TRBV19 and J is TRBJ2-5; D is uncertain. Specimen: naive CD4+ T cells sorted from blood. Subset denoted: CD45RA+ positively selected. As DNA, the CDR3 is TGTGCCAGTAGTATTCGTCTCCAAGAGACCCAGTACTTC. Protein: CASSIRLQETQYF.